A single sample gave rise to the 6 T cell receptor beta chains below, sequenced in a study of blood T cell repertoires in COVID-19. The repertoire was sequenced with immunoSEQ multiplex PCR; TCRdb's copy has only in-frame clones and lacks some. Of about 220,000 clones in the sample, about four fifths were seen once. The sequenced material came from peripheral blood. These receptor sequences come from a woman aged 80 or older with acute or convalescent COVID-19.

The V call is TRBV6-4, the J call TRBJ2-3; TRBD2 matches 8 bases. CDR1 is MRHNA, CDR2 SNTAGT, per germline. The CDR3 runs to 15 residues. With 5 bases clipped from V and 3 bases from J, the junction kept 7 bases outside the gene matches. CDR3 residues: CASSNNGGATDTQYF. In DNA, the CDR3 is TGTGCCAGCAGTAACAACGGGGGGGCAACAGATACGCAGTATTTT.

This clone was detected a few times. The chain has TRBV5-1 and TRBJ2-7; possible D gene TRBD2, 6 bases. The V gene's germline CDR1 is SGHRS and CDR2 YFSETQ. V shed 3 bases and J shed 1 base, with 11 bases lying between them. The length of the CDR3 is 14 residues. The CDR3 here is CASSSDGGSYEQYF. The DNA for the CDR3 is TGCGCCAGCAGCTCGGACGGAGGGTCCTACGAGCAGTACTTC.

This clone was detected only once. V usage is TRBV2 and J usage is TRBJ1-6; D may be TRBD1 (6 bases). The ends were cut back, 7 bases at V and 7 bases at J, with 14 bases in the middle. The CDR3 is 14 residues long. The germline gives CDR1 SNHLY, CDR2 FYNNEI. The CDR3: CASIKGGENSPLHF. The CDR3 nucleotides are TGTGCCAGCATCAAAGGGGGTGAGAATTCACCCCTCCACTTT.

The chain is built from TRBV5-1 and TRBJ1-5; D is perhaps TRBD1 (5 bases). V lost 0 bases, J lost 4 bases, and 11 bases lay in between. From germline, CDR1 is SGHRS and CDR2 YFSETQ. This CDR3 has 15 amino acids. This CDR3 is CASSLGQSENQPQHF. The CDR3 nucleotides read TGCGCCAGCAGCTTGGGACAGAGTGAAAATCAGCCCCAGCATTTT.

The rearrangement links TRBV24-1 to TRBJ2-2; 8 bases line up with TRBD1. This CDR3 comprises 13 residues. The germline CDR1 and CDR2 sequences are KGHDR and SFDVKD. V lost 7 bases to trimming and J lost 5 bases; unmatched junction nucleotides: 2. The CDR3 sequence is CATSRTGTGELFF. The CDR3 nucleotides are TGTGCCACCAGCAGGACAGGGACCGGGGAGCTGTTTTTT.

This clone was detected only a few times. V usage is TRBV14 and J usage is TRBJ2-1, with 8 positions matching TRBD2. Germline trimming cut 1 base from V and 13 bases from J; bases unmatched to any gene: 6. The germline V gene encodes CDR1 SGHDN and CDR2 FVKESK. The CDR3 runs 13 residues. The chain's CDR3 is CASSQVGSGGQFF. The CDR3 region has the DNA TGTGCCAGCAGCCAAGTTGGGAGCGGGGGTCAGTTCTTC.